This record looks at one TCR beta chain sequence and its context. Its antigen is as yet unknown. These data are taken from a study of CD8+CD57+ T cells in acquired aplastic anemia. Study-level information: DNA per sorted CD4+ or CD8+ sample ranged 0.2 to 27.4 ug, averaging about 3.4 ug. Findings of the study overall: The number of CD8+ CDR3 sequences shared by patients and controls was twenty-nine.

Profiling of TCR beta VDJ combinations and CDR3 sequences used genomic DNA as template. One entry per CDR3 protein results from TCRdb running MiXCR on the reads. The table includes roughly 160,000 distinct CDR3 sequences, 65% to 75% detected once. The sequenced patients had an expansion of CD8+CD57+ cells seen by flow cytometry. Sequenced sample: sorted CD4+, CD8+, or CD8+CD57+ T cells (not recorded which) from PBMCs. The receptor was isolated from a human donor with aplastic anemia.

DNA of the CDR3: TGTGCCAGCAGCTTGACCAGGTTGAGCTCCTACGAGCAGTTCTTC. Translating gives CASSLTRLSSYEQFF. This sequence joins TRBV5-6 and TRBJ2-7; no reliable D call. The tail of the sequence fits TRBJ2-1 better, so the J call may be wrong. The length of the CDR3 is 15 residues. Germline V CDR1 and CDR2: SGHDT, YYEEEE.